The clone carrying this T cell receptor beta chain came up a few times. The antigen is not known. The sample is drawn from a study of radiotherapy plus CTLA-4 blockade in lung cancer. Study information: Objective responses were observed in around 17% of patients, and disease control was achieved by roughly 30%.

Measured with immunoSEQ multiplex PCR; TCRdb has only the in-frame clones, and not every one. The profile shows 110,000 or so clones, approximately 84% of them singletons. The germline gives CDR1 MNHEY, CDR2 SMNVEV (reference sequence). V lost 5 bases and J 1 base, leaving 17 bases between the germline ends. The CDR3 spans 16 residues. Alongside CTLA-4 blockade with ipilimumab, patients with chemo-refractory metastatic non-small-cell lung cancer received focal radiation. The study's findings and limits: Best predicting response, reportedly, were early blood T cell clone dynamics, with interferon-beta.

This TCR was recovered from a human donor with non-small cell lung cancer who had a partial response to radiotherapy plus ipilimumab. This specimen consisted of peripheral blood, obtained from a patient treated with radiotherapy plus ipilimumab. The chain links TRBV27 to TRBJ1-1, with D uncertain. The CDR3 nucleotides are TGTGCCAGCAGTCAGGCCCGCAGGCTGGGGAACACTGAAGCTTTCTTT. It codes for CASSQARRLGNTEAFF.